A single sample gave rise to the 14 T cell receptor beta chains below, sequenced in a study of OX40 agonist ivuxolimab in advanced cancers. The data were produced by immunoSEQ multiplex PCR, yet TCRdb's version contains in-frame clones alone and is incomplete. The data contain roughly 86,000 clones, just over 85% of them seen just once; the ten biggest clones take up 1.5% to 2%. This specimen was CD4+ or CD8+ T cells sorted from blood, taken in a trial of the OX40 agonist ivuxolimab. The source is an adult with an advanced solid tumor such as melanoma, head and neck, liver or kidney cancer.

V usage is TRBV27 and J usage is TRBJ1-1, with 8 bases fitting TRBD1. V was pared by 3 bases and J by 0 bases, with 0 bases of the junction left unmatched. The CDR3 is made up of 14 amino acids. The germline V gene has CDR1 MNHEY and CDR2 SMNVEV (reference sequence). The CDR3 coding sequence is TGTGCCAGCAGTTTGGGACAGGTGAACACTGAAGCTTTCTTT. It is translated as CASSLGQVNTEAFF.

The chain recombines TRBV4-3 with TRBJ1-6; 7 nucleotides line up with TRBD1. This CDR3 has 17 amino acids. The germline V gene encodes CDR1 LGHNA and CDR2 YSLEER. V lost 0 bases and J lost 10; bases outside the gene matches: 12. In DNA form, the CDR3 reads TGCGCCAGCAGCCAAGATGGGACAGTGGCGGCTTGGTCACCCCTCCACTTT. Translating it yields CASSQDGTVAAWSPLHF.

J is TRBJ2-7 and V is TRBV7-8; D ambiguous. From germline, CDR1 is SGHVS and CDR2 FQNEAQ. This CDR3 is 13 amino acids long. V dropped 0 bases and J dropped 4 bases, with 7 bases sitting between them. The CDR3 bases are TGTGCCAGCAGCTTAGCGGTGGGATACGAGCAGTACTTC. It encodes CASSLAVGYEQYF.

V gene TRBV18 combines with J gene TRBJ2-1; 12 nucleotides agree with TRBD1. Trimming removed 6 bases from V and 4 bases from J; junction bases left unmatched: 4. The CDR3 sequence is 15 residues long. Germline lookup yields CDR1 KGHSH and CDR2 LQKENI. The CDR3 nucleotides read TGTGCCAGCTCCTTGGGACAGGGGGCTTACAATGAGCAGTTCTTC. It yields the protein CASSLGQGAYNEQFF.

V usage is TRBV9 and J usage is TRBJ2-7; D remains ambiguous. The V end lost 3 bases, the J end lost 3 bases, and 19 bases lay between the germline ends. From germline, CDR1 is SGDLS and CDR2 YYNGEE. The CDR3 contains 16 residues. The CDR3 DNA reads TGTGCCAGCAGCGCGGGTTCTGGCAGATTCAACTACGAGCAGTACTTC. It specifies CASSAGSGRFNYEQYF.

The chain uses TRBV29-1 and TRBJ2-5; D not resolved. This CDR3 is 14 amino acids long. V lost 7 bases to trimming and J lost 0 bases, with 15 bases between them. Germline-derived CDR1 and CDR2 are SQVTM and ANQGSEA. The CDR3 loop is CSATNDWYQETQYF. CDR3 bases: TGCAGCGCGACGAACGATTGGTACCAAGAGACCCAGTACTTC.

The genes are TRBV6-6 and TRBJ2-2; D may be TRBD2 (6 bases). There are 15 residues in the CDR3. Germline-derived CDR1 and CDR2 are MNHNY and SVGAGI (reference sequence). Trimming removed 5 bases at V and 1 base at J, with 11 bases between. In DNA form, the CDR3 reads TGTGCCAGCAGTCCTTTGGGGGGGAACACCGGGGAGCTGTTTTTT. Protein product: CASSPLGGNTGELFF.

The CDR3 is CASSQDGTTSNTEAFF. The CDR3 nucleotides read TGTGCCAGCAGCCAAGATGGGACAACGTCGAACACTGAAGCTTTCTTT. J is TRBJ1-1 and V is TRBV4-2, with a possible D match to TRBD1 (6 bases). The CDR3 is made up of 16 amino acids. Looked up from germline, CDR1 is LGHNA and CDR2 is YNFKEQ. With 0 bases removed from V and 1 base from J, the gap between germline ends came to 12 bases.

V is TRBV11-2 and J is TRBJ2-2, with unresolved D. V gave up 6 bases and J gave up 3 bases, with 2 bases separating them. The CDR3 sequence is 11 residues long. The germline V gene has CDR1 SGHAT and CDR2 FQNNGV. The CDR3 region is CASRDTGELFF. In DNA, the CDR3 is TGTGCCAGCAGAGACACCGGGGAGCTGTTTTTT. The variable domain in full, with the rest retrieved from reference TRBV11-2 and TRBJ2-2, is EAGVAQSPRYKIIEKRQSVAFWCNPISGHATLYWYQQILGQGPKLLIQFQNNGVVDDSQLPKDRFSAERLKGVDSTLKIQPAKLEDSAVYLCASRDTGELFFGEGSRLTVL.

The chain uses TRBV7-2 and TRBJ2-1; the D gene is possibly TRBD1 (6 bases). With 5 bases removed from V and 5 bases from J, the gap between germline ends came to 16 bases. CDR1 is SGHTA, CDR2 FQGNSA, per germline. This CDR3 contains 15 residues. The CDR3 sequence is CASSPRGGHDNEQFF. The CDR3 DNA reads as TGTGCCAGCAGCCCCCGAGGGGGACACGACAATGAGCAGTTCTTC.

The chain is built from TRBV6-5 and TRBJ1-1, with D unresolved. This CDR3 has 14 residues. Looked up from germline, CDR1 is MNHEY and CDR2 is SVGAGI. V lost 3 bases, J lost 4 bases, and 12 bases lay in between. As DNA, the CDR3 is TGTGCCAGCAGTTATTATGGCATCGGCACTGAAGCTTTCTTT. Its translation is CASSYYGIGTEAFF.

The CDR3 DNA is TGCGCCAGCAGTGAACTAGCGGGGGGCACCGCGAATACGCAGTATTTT. Residues: CASSELAGGTANTQYF. The chain combines TRBV10-2 with TRBJ2-3; 12 bases agree with TRBD2. V dropped 3 bases and J dropped 7; count of bases not matched to a gene: 8. CDR3 length equals 16 residues. CDR1 and CDR2 from the germline V gene are WSHSY and SAAADI.

V and J are TRBV6-6 and TRBJ1-6, with TRBD1 as a possible D gene (6 bases). The CDR3 has 13 amino acids. The V end lost 6 bases, the J end lost 6 bases, and 9 bases lay between the germline ends. Germline CDR1 MNHNY, CDR2 SVGAGI (reference sequence). The CDR3 DNA sequence: TGTGCCAGCAGACAGGGACCTAATTCACCCCTCCACTTT. Translation: CASRQGPNSPLHF.

V is TRBV28 and J is TRBJ1-2, with 9 bases matching TRBD1. Germline lookup yields CDR1 MDHEN and CDR2 SYDVKM. Trimming took 4 bases from V and 4 from J; bases not matched to a gene: 7. This CDR3 has 15 amino acids. The CDR3 sequence: CASSSTTGGIYGYTF. The CDR3 DNA reads TGTGCCAGCAGTTCCACGACAGGGGGAATCTATGGCTACACCTTC.